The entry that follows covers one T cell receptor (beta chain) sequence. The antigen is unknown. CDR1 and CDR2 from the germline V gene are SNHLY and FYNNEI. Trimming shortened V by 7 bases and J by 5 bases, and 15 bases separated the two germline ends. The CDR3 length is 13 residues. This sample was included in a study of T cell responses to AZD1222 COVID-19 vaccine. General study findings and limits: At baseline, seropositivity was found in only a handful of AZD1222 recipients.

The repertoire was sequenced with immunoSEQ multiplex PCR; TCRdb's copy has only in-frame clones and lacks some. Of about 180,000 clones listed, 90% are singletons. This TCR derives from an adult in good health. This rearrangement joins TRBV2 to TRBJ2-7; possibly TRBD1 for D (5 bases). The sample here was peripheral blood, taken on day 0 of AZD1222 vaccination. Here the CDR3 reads CASKTDLLDEQYF. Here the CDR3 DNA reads TGTGCCAGCAAGACAGACCTTTTGGACGAGCAGTACTTC.